This entry features one T cell receptor (beta chain) sequence. Libraries were prepared by immunoSEQ multiplex PCR; TCRdb keeps only in-frame clonotypes and omits some of them. The data show 120,000 to 150,000 clones, with 80% to 90% seen just once and about 17% held by the top ten. These data come from a study of radiation and T cells in renal cell carcinoma. Time point of the sample: blood 4 weeks post-SBRT, at nephrectomy. The sample's treatment: 15 Gy SBRT to primary tumor, nephrectomy 4 weeks later. Germline lookup yields CDR1 KGHSH and CDR2 LQKENI. Trimming took 2 bases from V and 3 from J; bases not matched to a gene: 11. The CDR3 covers 17 residues.

The origin of this receptor is a woman aged 45-65 years with renal cell carcinoma. J is TRBJ1-1 and V is TRBV18; 8 bases are shared with TRBD1. The specimen was blood, collected from a patient whose treatment included radiotherapy and nephrectomy. The CDR3 loop is CASSPIKTGGRHTEAFF. The CDR3 DNA follows: TGTGCCAGCTCACCAATTAAAACAGGGGGGCGGCACACTGAAGCTTTCTTT.